This T cell receptor beta chain comes out of a study of T-cell memory formation after mild COVID-19. At the level of the study: Clustering of TCRs was largely donor specific. Broader study findings: CD4/CD8 balance characterized clones contracting day 15 to 85, and CD4+ skew characterized later expanders. Among contracting clones, CD4+ were mainly CM/EM and CD8+ enriched in EMRA.

The authors produced TCR alpha and TCR beta cDNA libraries with sample barcodes and UMIs by 5'RACE using constant-segment primers. TCRdb re-derived calls from the 5' RACE reads in MiXCR, one entry per CDR3 protein. Found here are 270,000 or so distinct CDR3 sequences, 18% of them singletons; the top ten hold roughly 23%. This clonotype was seen a few times. Its antigen is not known. V dropped 3 bases and J dropped 10 bases, with 15 bases sitting between them. This CDR3 has 13 amino acids. Per the germline V gene, CDR1 is SEHNR and CDR2 is FQNEAQ (reference sequence). The sample was PBMCs or a T cell subset sorted from them (not recorded which). The genes are TRBV7-9 and TRBJ1-1, with a possible D match to TRBD1 (5 bases). This receptor was obtained from a man younger than 30 who had mild COVID-19 (a few samples of this study predate the infection). Cell type and time point are not known. The CDR3 sequence: CASSLDGAGRAFF. Written as DNA, the CDR3 is TGTGCCAGCAGCTTGGACGGGGCGGGGCGAGCTTTCTTT. Supplemented by reference TRBV7-9 and TRBJ1-1, the full variable domain reads DTGVSQNPRHKITKRGQNVTFRCDPISEHNRLYWYRQTLGQGPEFLTYFQNEAQLEKSRLLSDRFSAERPKGSFSTLEIQRTEQGDSAMYLCASSLDGAGRAFFGQGTRLTVV.